This TCR beta chain derives from a study of T cells after posttransplantation cyclophosphamide. About this clone: Its antigen is not identified.

The naive gate required viable CD3+CD4+ or CD3+CD8+ cells with CCR7+CD45RA+CD45RO-CD95-CD27+CD28+ phenotype. On the day of bone marrow donation, the related graft donor provided peripheral blood. Germline V CDR1 and CDR2: SGHDT, YYEEEE. J was trimmed by 2 bases and V by 1 base; bases with no gene match: 11. This CDR3 is built from 17 residues. Study observations and caveats: TRB overlap between skin or GI tissue T cells and blood was limited. TRB clonality was highly associated with recipient CMV seropositivity and reactivation. Later blood repertoires were often dominated by clones from the donor CD8+ memory compartment.

Clones were read by immunoSEQ multiplex PCR, and TCRdb kept only the in-frame ones, dropping some. The sample consists of some 20,000 clones, 95% to 98% of them appearing once. This receptor was taken from a man aged 50 to 60 in good health, CMV-negative, and a related stem cell transplant donor. The chain has TRBV5-6 and TRBJ1-2; 7 nucleotides match TRBD1. Sequences were obtained from naive CD4+ T cells sorted from PBMCs. DNA of the CDR3: TGTGCCAGCAGCTTGACAGGGGCCTCTCGACTAAACTATGGCTACACCTTC. It codes for CASSLTGASRLNYGYTF.